These T cell receptor beta chains were read from a single sample in a study of regulatory T cells in long-lasting Graves disease. TCRdb processed the multiplex PCR reads anew with MiXCR; each CDR3 protein has one entry. The sample includes approximately 500,000 distinct CDR3 sequences, about a fifth of them seen just once. This specimen was peripheral blood mononuclear cells (PBMCs), taken when the disease was refractory, from a patient treated with antithyroid drugs. The receptor set was obtained from a female donor with Graves disease. The CDR3 runs from the conserved cysteine through the conserved F or W. Fields, in order: J gene, V gene, clone size, CDR3 protein. Only some rows state a clone size, as once, few, many or a class for expanded clones.

>TRBJ2-5|TRBV2|many
CASRARGMQETQYF
>TRBJ2-7|TRBV11-2|medium-sized
CASSFQRELEQYF
>TRBJ2-4|TRBV29-1|few
CSGPGGAAIKNIQYF
>TRBJ2-7|TRBV27|few
CASSLAGGQEQYF
>TRBJ1-1|TRBV20-1|.
CSAIPGQGMAFF
>TRBJ1-5|TRBV4-1|few
CASSPDRFRDQPQHF
>TRBJ1-2|TRBV3-1|few
CASSQAGQGLQGYAF
>TRBJ2-2|TRBV6-5|many
CASSWTPGLPNTGELFF
>TRBJ2-7|TRBV11-2|few
CASSLDLGRASYEQYF
>TRBJ1-6|TRBV3-1|.
CASGGSPLHF
>TRBJ2-3|TRBV19|.
CASSIRLAGGPGDTQYF
>TRBJ1-1|TRBV20-1|few
CSARDLEPHVWNTEAFF
>TRBJ1-2|TRBV7-2|few
CASSPRTETTYGYTF
>TRBJ1-2|TRBV30|many
CAFGSYYGYTF
>TRBJ1-1|TRBV24-1|.
CATSSGGNTEAFF
>TRBJ2-5|TRBV27|many
CASSRQLAGLEFGETQYF
>TRBJ2-7|TRBV7-9|few
CASSFSGSEQYF
>TRBJ1-4|TRBV7-2|many
CASSLSSTNEKLFF
>TRBJ1-1|TRBV10-1|.
CASSAGEGVNTEAFF
>TRBJ1-2|TRBV6-1|many
CASSRGPNYGYTF
>TRBJ1-6|TRBV18|.
CASSPPSGSPLHF
>TRBJ2-1|TRBV10-3|.
CAINAAGVGSGNYNEQFF
>TRBJ1-1|TRBV6-1|few
CASSEARMLNTEAFF
>TRBJ2-5|TRBV11-2|many
CASSLSGGLKQAGTQYF
>TRBJ2-1|TRBV28|.
CASSGGGMDEQFF
>TRBJ1-1|TRBV29-1|few
CSVEGQLISTEAFF
>TRBJ2-5|TRBV27|many
CASNPGLAEGETQYF
>TRBJ1-1|TRBV5-1|.
CASNVQGDTEAFF
>TRBJ2-7|TRBV6-1|many
CASSEAKSSYEQYF
>TRBJ1-1|TRBV3-1|.
CASSQFGQGAIEAFF
>TRBJ2-2|TRBV29-1|.
CSVDSGRGRELFF
>TRBJ2-7|TRBV30|.
CAWEKGQGASEQYF
>TRBJ2-3|TRBV5-1|.
CASSLADGADTQYF
>TRBJ2-5|TRBV24-1|many
CATSDLGENQETQYF
>TRBJ2-5|TRBV18|.
CASSPPPGGETQYF
>TRBJ2-7|TRBV7-9|once
CASSTISSGSPSRHEQYF
>TRBJ1-1|TRBV29-1|few
CSVEEGASAFF
>TRBJ1-5|TRBV3-1|.
CASSQDSSSNQPQHF
>TRBJ2-2|TRBV13|.
CASSRQGLGGELFF
>TRBJ2-7|TRBV27|few
CASSPQQGIRYEQYF
>TRBJ1-2|TRBV12-3/TRBV12-4|many
CASSSPDRDYGYTF
>TRBJ2-5|TRBV19|.
CASSGLAGPETQYF
>TRBJ2-1|TRBV15|few
CATSRLAGYEQFF
>TRBJ2-2|TRBV27|many
CASSFSGRYTGELFF
>TRBJ1-6|TRBV25-1|many
CASSVTGGYNSPLHF
>TRBJ2-1|TRBV6-9|.
CASSYKRENLNKYNEQFF
>TRBJ1-2|TRBV29-1|.
CSVYSTGAGYGYTF
>TRBJ2-7|TRBV29-1|few
CSVIGQNTYEQYF
>TRBJ2-5|TRBV7-2|many
CASSLGGSGRLETQYF